This is a list of T cell receptor beta chains from one sample in a study of T cell therapy after organ transplantation. These receptors have no identified antigens. The table came from immunoSEQ multiplex PCR; TCRdb's copy has only in-frame clones and leaves some out. This table has roughly 48,000 clones, around 93% appearing once. The sequences come from CD8+ T cells from blood, collected before autologous CMV-specific T cell therapy. The receptors here all came from a human patient who had received a solid organ transplant and had CMV disease. Both conserved end residues are part of each CDR3. Each record gives: D gene, V gene, J gene, CDR3 length, clone size, CDR3 DNA, CDR3 protein. A D gene is named only where the DNA matches it firmly. Clone size, where shown, is once, few, many, or a class for clones that have expanded.

TRBD2,TRBV29-1,TRBJ2-3,13,NA,TGCAGCGCAGAGAGGCGGGAGAGGGATACGCAGTATTTT,CSAERRERDTQYF
TRBD1,TRBV7-6,TRBJ2-7,18,NA,TGTGCCAGCAGCAACGCCGGGACAGGGGGCTACAGTGCCTACGAGCAGTACTTC,CASSNAGTGGYSAYEQYF
NA,TRBV6-5,TRBJ1-2,14,NA,TGTGCCAGCAGTTACTCGAGCAGTTTCTATGGCTACACCTTC,CASSYSSSFYGYTF
TRBD2,TRBV5-6,TRBJ2-1,18,NA,TGTGCCAGCAGCTTGGCCCCTAGCGGGTGGGAGGGGGATAGTGAGCAGTTCTTC,CASSLAPSGWEGDSEQFF
NA,TRBV10-3,TRBJ1-2,16,NA,TGTGCCATCAGTGAGCTAGGGGACACCTCAAACTATGGCTACACCTTC,CAISELGDTSNYGYTF
TRBD1,TRBV7-6,TRBJ2-6,21,NA,TGTGCCAGCAGCTTAGAACGCCTGGGACAGGGAAGTCCCTCTGGGGCCAACGTCCTGACTTTC,CASSLERLGQGSPSGANVLTF
TRBD2,TRBV7-9,TRBJ2-7,16,NA,TGTGCCAGCAGCTTAGCGCTGGCTAGCGGGGGCTACGAGCAGTACTTC,CASSLALASGGYEQYF
NA,TRBV4-1,TRBJ1-5,15,NA,TGCGCCAGCAGCCACGGAGGGGTGAGCAATCAGCCCCAGCATTTT,CASSHGGVSNQPQHF
TRBD1,TRBV19,TRBJ1-5,16,few,TGTGCCAGTAAGGGGCTGACAGGGGCCGAGAATCAGCCCCAGCATTTT,CASKGLTGAENQPQHF
NA,TRBV7-9,TRBJ2-2,16,NA,TGTGCCAGCAGCTTGCTTGAAGCAGGTCGGACCGGGGAGCTGTTTTTT,CASSLLEAGRTGELFF
NA,TRBV7-9,TRBJ1-1,15,NA,TGTGCCAGCAGCTTAGCGGGCAGGGAGAACACTGAAGCTTTCTTT,CASSLAGRENTEAFF
NA,TRBV30,TRBJ2-3,14,NA,TGTGCCTGGAGTGTGGGAATCGGTCGGGATACGCAGTATTTT,CAWSVGIGRDTQYF
NA,TRBV5-6,TRBJ2-7,13,NA,TGTGCCAGCAGCTTCATAGCGTCCTACGAGCAGTACTTC,CASSFIASYEQYF
NA,TRBV5-6,TRBJ2-1,13,NA,TGTGCCAGCAGCTTGGTGGTGGGTAATGAGCAGTTCTTC,CASSLVVGNEQFF
NA,TRBV10-3,TRBJ1-5,18,NA,TGTGCCATCAGTGGCTCGGAAGACTCACCGTATAGCAATCAGCCCCAGCATTTT,CAISGSEDSPYSNQPQHF
NA,TRBV6-1,TRBJ2-1,16,NA,TGTGCCAGCAGTGAAGGCCCAGGGGGGCCAGCGGATGAGCAGTTCTTC,CASSEGPGGPADEQFF
NA,TRBV18,TRBJ1-1,18,NA,TGTGCCAGCTCACCAGGGGGGGTGGTAAGGGCCTTGAACACTGAAGCTTTCTTT,CASSPGGVVRALNTEAFF
NA,TRBV4-3,TRBJ1-1,17,NA,TGCGCCAGCAGCCAAGACTTGAGGGTAGCGGGTGATACTGAAGCTTTCTTT,CASSQDLRVAGDTEAFF
TRBD2,TRBV9,TRBJ2-5,15,NA,TGTGCCAGCACCCCCGGGGGGGGGACCCAAGAGACCCAGTACTTC,CASTPGGGTQETQYF
TRBD1,TRBV29-1,TRBJ1-1,12,NA,TGCAGCGGGACAGGGGCGAACACTGAAGCTTTCTTT,CSGTGANTEAFF
TRBD1,TRBV29-1,TRBJ2-3,13,NA,TGCAGCGTTGCTGACAGGGGCACAGATACGCAGTATTTT,CSVADRGTDTQYF
NA,TRBV20-1,TRBJ2-2,11,once,TGCAGTGACTGGGCCGTCGGGGAGCTGTTTTTT,CSDWAVGELFF
NA,TRBV5-1,TRBJ2-7,16,NA,TGCGCCAGCAGCTTGGTCGGGGCCCGGTACGACTACGAGCAGTACTTC,CASSLVGARYDYEQYF
NA,TRBV6-5,TRBJ2-7,13,once,TGTGCCTCCGCCTCCGGGACTTCCTACGAGCAGTACTTC,CASASGTSYEQYF
TRBD1,TRBV13,TRBJ1-1,14,NA,TGTGCCAGCAGCTTTGCAGGGGGCTTGAATGAAGCTTTCTTT,CASSFAGGLNEAFF
NA,TRBV4-1,TRBJ2-5,15,NA,TGCGCCAGCAGCCTGGGGAGGCGAGGTAAGGAGACCCAGTACTTC,CASSLGRRGKETQYF
TRBD1,TRBV7-6,TRBJ2-2,18,NA,TGTGCCAGCAGACGAACCCGTTCCGGGACAGGGGGCACCGGGGAGCTGTTTTTT,CASRRTRSGTGGTGELFF
TRBD2,TRBV9,TRBJ2-7,17,NA,TGTGCCAGCAGCCAAAGCACGACTAGCGGGATTTCCTACGAGCAGTACTTC,CASSQSTTSGISYEQYF
TRBD1,TRBV5-4,TRBJ2-7,16,NA,TGTGCCAGCAGCTTTCTTGCCGGGACAGGGACCCACGAGCAGTACTTC,CASSFLAGTGTHEQYF
NA,TRBV7-9,TRBJ1-3,13,NA,TGTGCCAGCAGCTTAGGGGGAGGATACACCATATATTTT,CASSLGGGYTIYF
TRBD1,TRBV4-1,TRBJ2-2,16,NA,TGCGCCAGCAGCCATGCACCGGGACAGGGGGGCGGGGAGCTGTTTTTT,CASSHAPGQGGGELFF
NA,TRBV14,TRBJ1-1,13,NA,TGTGCCAGCAGCCAAAGTACAGGAACTGAAGCTTTCTTT,CASSQSTGTEAFF
NA,TRBV4-3,TRBJ2-1,18,NA,TGCGCCAGCAGCCAAGTTGGGGGAACGGGTACCAAGTACAATGAGCAGTTCTTC,CASSQVGGTGTKYNEQFF
TRBD1,TRBV7-9,TRBJ1-2,16,NA,TGTGCCAGCAGAGACAAACAGGGGGCGCCTGGCTATGGCTACACCTTC,CASRDKQGAPGYGYTF
NA,TRBV11-2,TRBJ1-3,17,NA,TGTGCCAGCAGCTTAGATCACTTCGGCGAGGAGGGAAACACCATATATTTT,CASSLDHFGEEGNTIYF
TRBD2,TRBV13,TRBJ2-7,14,NA,TGTGCCAGCAGCCCGCGGGGGGGAATCAACGAGCAGTACTTC,CASSPRGGINEQYF
NA,TRBV6-6,TRBJ1-4,14,NA,TGTGCCAGCAGTTCGGGGACCCCTAATGAAAAACTGTTTTTT,CASSSGTPNEKLFF
TRBD2,TRBV7-6,TRBJ2-5,19,NA,TGTGCCAGCAGCTTCAACCGGCGGACTAGCGGGAGGCCACCAGAGACCCAGTACTTC,CASSFNRRTSGRPPETQYF
NA,TRBV7-9,TRBJ2-7,13,NA,TGTGCCAGTCTAGACAAGAGCTCCTACGAGCAGTACTTC,CASLDKSSYEQYF
NA,TRBV4-3,TRBJ2-3,14,NA,TGCGCCAGCAGCCCGGACACGGTTCGGGATACGCAGTATTTT,CASSPDTVRDTQYF
NA,TRBV27,TRBJ2-4,14,NA,TGTGCCAGCAGTTTTTCCGGACGTTTGAACATTCAGTACTTC,CASSFSGRLNIQYF
NA,TRBV7-9,TRBJ2-2,12,NA,TGTGCCAGCAGCTTAGGGACCGGGGAGCTGTTTTTT,CASSLGTGELFF